One sample yielded the 8 T cell receptor beta chains listed below, sequenced in a study of blood T cell repertoires in COVID-19. The assay was immunoSEQ multiplex PCR, and TCRdb's table has in-frame clones only and misses some. Of roughly 110,000 clones listed, about 85% are singletons. The source material was peripheral blood. These receptors were obtained from a man aged 40-49 years with acute or convalescent COVID-19.

V is TRBV7-2 and J is TRBJ2-1; no firm D call. The CDR3 has 13 amino acids. Germline V CDR1 and CDR2: SGHTA, FQGNSA. V was cut by 2 bases and J by 1 base, with 3 bases left in between. The CDR3 is CASSLPSYNEQFF. The DNA for the CDR3 is TGTGCCAGCAGCTTACCTTCCTACAATGAGCAGTTCTTC.

The V gene is TRBV14, the J gene TRBJ1-2; D unresolved. The V gene lost 1 base and the J gene lost 3 bases, with 12 bases spanning the gap. Germline V gene lookup returns CDR1 SGHDN and CDR2 FVKESK. The CDR3 length is 15 residues. The CDR3 nucleotides are TGTGCCAGCAGCCAAGTGAATACTCCCTACTATGGCTACACCTTC. Translating it yields CASSQVNTPYYGYTF. The variable domain in full, with the rest retrieved from reference TRBV14 and TRBJ1-2, is EAGVTQFPSHSVIEKGQTVTLRCDPISGHDNLYWYRRVMGKEIKFLLHFVKESKQDESGMPNNRFLAERTGGTYSTLKVQPAELEDSGVYFCASSQVNTPYYGYTFGSGTRLTVV.

This clone was seen only a few times. The chain has TRBV29-1 and TRBJ2-7; unclear D gene. Germline CDR1 SQVTM, CDR2 ANQGSEA. V was cut by 0 bases and J by 2 bases, with 14 bases left in between. The CDR3 extends over 15 amino acids. The DNA of the CDR3 is TGCAGCGTTGAAGATCCCGCAGGTAAACCCTACGAGCAGTACTTC. This gives the protein CSVEDPAGKPYEQYF.

This clone has only one observation. The gene calls are TRBV4-1 and TRBJ1-2, with TRBD1 matching 9 bases. The CDR3 runs 15 residues. V shed 1 base and J 5 bases; nucleotides not matched to a gene: 5. Germline V gene sequence: CDR1 MGHRA, CDR2 YSYEKL. The CDR3 DNA reads TGCGCCAGCAGCCAAGGTCTGACAGGGGGTTATGGCTACACCTTC. This translates into CASSQGLTGGYGYTF.

This sequence joins TRBV27 and TRBJ2-5; tentatively, D is TRBD1 (5 bases). Deletions cut 2 bases from V and 3 bases from J, with 7 bases between. Germline CDR1 and CDR2: MNHEY and SMNVEV (reference sequence). This CDR3 is built from 13 residues. In DNA, the CDR3 is TGTGCCAGCAGTTTAAGCAGGGAAGAGACCCAGTACTTC. This encodes CASSLSREETQYF.

The rearrangement uses TRBV10-1 and TRBJ1-3; D may be TRBD1 (6 bases). CDR1 and CDR2 (germline): WNHNN, SYGVQD (reference sequence). There are 14 residues in the CDR3. Trimming left V 4 bases short and J 4 bases short, with 11 bases between. The CDR3 DNA is TGCGCCAGCAGTGCCACAGGGTTCGGAAACACCATATATTTT. Its translation is CASSATGFGNTIYF.

This sequence joins TRBV19 and TRBJ2-1; 10 nucleotides line up with TRBD1. The CDR3 runs 15 residues. J gave up 7 bases and V 4 bases, and 7 bases lay outside the gene matches. Germline V CDR1 and CDR2: LNHDA, SQIVND (reference sequence). CDR3 nucleotides: TGTGCCAGTAGTAGACAGGGGGCTAGCGAGAATGAGCAGTTCTTC. Translation: CASSRQGASENEQFF.

The chain is built from TRBV4-3 and TRBJ1-4; no firm D call. The CDR3 has 15 residues. Germline V CDR1 and CDR2: LGHNA, YSLEER. V gave up 6 bases and J gave up 8 bases, with 19 bases separating them. This CDR3 is CASSLVGSREEKLFF. DNA for the CDR3: TGCGCCAGCAGTCTGGTGGGCTCCCGAGAGGAAAAACTGTTTTTT.